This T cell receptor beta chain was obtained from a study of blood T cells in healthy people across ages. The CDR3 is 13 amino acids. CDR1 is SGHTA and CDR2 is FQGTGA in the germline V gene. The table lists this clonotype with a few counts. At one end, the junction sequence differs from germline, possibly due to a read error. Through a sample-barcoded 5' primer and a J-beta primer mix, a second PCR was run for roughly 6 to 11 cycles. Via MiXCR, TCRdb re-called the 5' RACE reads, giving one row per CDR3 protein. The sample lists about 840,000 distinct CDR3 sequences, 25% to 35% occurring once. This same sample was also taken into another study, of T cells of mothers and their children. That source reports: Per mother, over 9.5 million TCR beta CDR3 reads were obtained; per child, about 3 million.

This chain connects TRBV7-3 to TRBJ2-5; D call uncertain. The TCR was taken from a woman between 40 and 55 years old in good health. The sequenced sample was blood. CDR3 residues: CASSLKRQKTQYF. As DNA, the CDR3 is TGTGCCAGCAGCTTAAAGCGCCAAAAGACCCAGTACTTC.